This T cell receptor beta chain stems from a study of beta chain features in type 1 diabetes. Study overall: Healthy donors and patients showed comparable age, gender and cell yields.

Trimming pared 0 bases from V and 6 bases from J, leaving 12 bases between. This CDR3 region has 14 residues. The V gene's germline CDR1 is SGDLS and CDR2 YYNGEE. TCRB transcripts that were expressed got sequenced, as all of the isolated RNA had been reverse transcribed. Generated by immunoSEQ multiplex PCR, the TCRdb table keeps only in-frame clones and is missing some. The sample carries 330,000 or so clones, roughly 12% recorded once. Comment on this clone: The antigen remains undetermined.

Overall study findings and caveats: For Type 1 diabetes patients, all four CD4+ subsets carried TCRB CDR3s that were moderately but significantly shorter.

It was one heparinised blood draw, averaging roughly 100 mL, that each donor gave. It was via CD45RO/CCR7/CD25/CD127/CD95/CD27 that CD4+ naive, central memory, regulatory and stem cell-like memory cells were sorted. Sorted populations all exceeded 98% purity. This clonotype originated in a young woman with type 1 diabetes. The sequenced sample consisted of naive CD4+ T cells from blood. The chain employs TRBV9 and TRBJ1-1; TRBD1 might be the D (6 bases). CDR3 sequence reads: CASSVATGQAEAFF. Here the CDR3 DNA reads TGTGCCAGCAGCGTAGCTACAGGGCAGGCTGAAGCTTTCTTT.